Following are 28 T cell receptor beta chains from one sample sequenced in a study of blood T cell repertoires in COVID-19. This table comes from immunoSEQ multiplex PCR, and its TCRdb copy is limited to in-frame clones, with some not included. Among roughly 100,000 clones listed, roughly 86% were seen once. The sequenced sample was peripheral blood. These receptors were taken from a man aged 50 or older with active or convalescent COVID-19.

The CDR3 is CASSEFPETGYEQYV. The CDR3 coding sequence is TGTGCCAGCAGTGAATTTCCCGAAACAGGCTACGAGCAGTACGTC. The J gene is TRBJ2-7, the V gene TRBV2, with D possibly matching TRBD1 (5 bases). The CDR3 sequence is 15 residues long. Germline V gene data show CDR1 as SNHLY and CDR2 as FYNNEI. V was shortened by 2 bases and J by 3 bases, with 14 bases between the two germline ends.

As to this clone: Germline is not matched at one junction end, which may reflect a read error. V usage is TRBV19 and J usage is TRBJ2-2; D is possibly TRBD1 (6 bases). From germline, CDR1 is LNHDA and CDR2 SQIVND (reference sequence). CDR3 length equals 15 residues. The CDR3 coding sequence is TGTGCCAGTAGTGTAGAAAACAGGGTCACCGGGGAGCTGTTTTTT. Amino acids: CASSVENRVTGELFF.

The V call is TRBV6-1, the J call TRBJ2-7; possibly TRBD2 for D (6 bases). V shed 5 bases and J shed 2 bases, with 13 bases lying between them. Looked up from germline, CDR1 is MNHNS and CDR2 is SASEGT. The CDR3 spans 14 residues. The CDR3 DNA sequence: TGTGCCAGCAGTTATTTGGGACTGCCCTACGAGCAGTACTTC. Its translation is CASSYLGLPYEQYF.

J is TRBJ2-1 and V is TRBV7-9, with 13 bases aligning to TRBD2. The CDR3 contains 17 residues. Germline V lookup: CDR1 SEHNR, CDR2 FQNEAQ (reference sequence). V lost 5 bases and J lost 7; bases outside the gene matches: 11. As DNA, the CDR3 is TGTGCCAGCAGCAAAACTAGCGGGGGGGACTTAGGTAATGAGCAGTTCTTC. Translated, it gives CASSKTSGGDLGNEQFF.

The V gene is TRBV28, the J gene TRBJ1-1; D is possibly TRBD1 (5 bases). Germline V CDR1 and CDR2: MDHEN, SYDVKM. The CDR3 has 12 residues. The CDR3 region has the DNA TGTGTCACTACAACCGGGGGCACTGAAGCTTTCTTT. As protein: CVTTTGGTEAFF.

A single count supports this clone. The V call is TRBV11-2, the J call TRBJ1-2; 7 bases fit TRBD1. V trimming: 4 bases; J trimming: 10 bases; junction bases outside the gene matches: 9. Per germline, CDR1 SGHAT and CDR2 FQNNGV. The CDR3 contains 13 residues. As DNA, the CDR3 is TGTGCCAGCAGCTCAGAGGGGCAGGGGGACTACACCTTC. Translated, it gives CASSSEGQGDYTF.

The chain couples TRBV18 to TRBJ1-3; 8 bases are a match to TRBD1. V was clipped by 3 bases and J by 2 bases; unmatched bases: 9. The CDR3 sequence is 17 residues long. Germline V gene lookup returns CDR1 KGHSH and CDR2 LQKENI. The CDR3 DNA is TGTGCCAGCTCACCTCTAAACGGACAGGGAACTGGAAACACCATATATTTT. This sequence encodes CASSPLNGQGTGNTIYF.

The chain combines TRBV2 with TRBJ1-5, with 7 positions matching TRBD1. The V and J ends lost 6 bases and 4 bases, in that order; junction bases with no gene match: 3. CDR3 size: 13 residues. CDR1 is SNHLY and CDR2 is FYNNEI in the germline V gene. In DNA form, the CDR3 reads TGTGCCAGCAGAGGACAGGAGAATCAGCCCCAGCATTTT. This translates into CASRGQENQPQHF.

The table lists this clone with a few counts. The chain links TRBV30 to TRBJ2-7, with 8 bases lining up with TRBD2. The CDR3 is made up of 14 amino acids. Germline CDR1 is GTSNPN and CDR2 is SVGIG (reference sequence). V lost 1 base to trimming and J lost 12 bases; unmatched junction nucleotides: 14. CDR3 DNA: TGTGCCTGGAGTGGACCCGGGACTAGAGGTGGGATGTACTTC. This gives the protein CAWSGPGTRGGMYF.

The chain employs TRBV28 and TRBJ2-2, with a tentative D call TRBD2 (7 bases). Deletions cut 7 bases from V and 6 bases from J, with 12 bases between. The CDR3 covers 13 residues. Per the germline V gene, CDR1 is MDHEN and CDR2 is SYDVKM. The CDR3 here is CASTIGGAGELFF. The CDR3 DNA reads as TGTGCCAGCACAATAGGGGGGGCCGGGGAGCTGTTTTTT.

The table lists this clone with a count of one. This rearrangement joins TRBV10-3 to TRBJ1-1; 8 bases line up with TRBD1. The CDR3 length is 18 residues. The J segment lost 5 bases and the V segment lost 7 bases, leaving 21 bases of the junction unmatched. Germline lookup yields CDR1 ENHRY and CDR2 SYGVKD. The CDR3 spells CAIKGSTGSGGRGTEAFF. The CDR3 DNA sequence: TGTGCCATCAAGGGGTCGACGGGATCAGGGGGCCGAGGGACTGAAGCTTTCTTT.

CDR3 residues: CASGHRGQFDYGYTF. CDR3 nucleotide sequence: TGTGCCAGCGGACACCGGGGACAGTTCGACTATGGCTACACCTTC. The gene calls are TRBV27 and TRBJ1-2; 7 positions match TRBD1. The CDR3 contains 15 residues. V shed 8 bases, J shed 3 bases, and the junction held 12 bases outside the gene matches. Germline CDR1 is MNHEY and CDR2 is SMNVEV (reference sequence).

There are a few counts of this clone. The genes are TRBV4-1 and TRBJ2-3; 9 nucleotides align to TRBD2. V trimming: 4 bases; J trimming: 9 bases; junction bases outside the gene matches: 14. The CDR3 runs 16 residues. Germline V lookup: CDR1 MGHRA, CDR2 YSYEKL. The CDR3 protein is CASSPKGAGGLGTQYF. The CDR3 bases are TGCGCCAGCAGCCCCAAGGGGGCGGGGGGGCTTGGAACGCAGTATTTT.

The chain uses TRBV4-3 and TRBJ1-5; weak D call: TRBD1 (6 bases). V shed 3 bases and J shed 6 bases, with 9 bases lying between them. This CDR3 has 13 amino acids. Looked up from germline, CDR1 is LGHNA and CDR2 is YSLEER. CDR3 in DNA: TGCGCCAGCAGCCAGGGGGCATCTCAGCCCCAGCATTTT. Encoded protein: CASSQGASQPQHF.

This rearrangement joins TRBV7-2 to TRBJ2-7; 13 positions match TRBD2. With V trimmed by 5 bases and J by 4 bases, 2 bases remained unmatched. CDR1 is SGHTA, CDR2 FQGNSA, per germline. CDR3 length: 14 residues. CDR3 DNA: TGTGCCAGCAGCCCGGGACTAGCGGGGTACGAGCAGTACTTC. Protein product: CASSPGLAGYEQYF.

The J gene is TRBJ1-1, the V gene TRBV6-6, with TRBD1 identical over 7 bases. V lost 6 bases to trimming and J lost 7 bases; unmatched junction nucleotides: 5. The germline CDR1 and CDR2 sequences are MNHNY and SVGAGI (reference sequence). The CDR3 runs to 12 residues. The chain's CDR3 is CASSYGDSEAFF. CDR3 sequence (DNA): TGTGCCAGCAGCTACGGGGACAGTGAAGCTTTCTTT.

V and J are TRBV10-3 and TRBJ1-5; 8 nucleotides align to TRBD1. V dropped 6 bases and J dropped 0; count of bases not matched to a gene: 4. The CDR3 has 15 amino acids. Germline CDR1 and CDR2: ENHRY and SYGVKD. The CDR3, as DNA: TGTGCCATCAGCCAGGACAGGGTTAGCAATCAGCCCCAGCATTTT. Translated, it gives CAISQDRVSNQPQHF.

This clone occurred once. V gene TRBV11-2 combines with J gene TRBJ1-3; 10 bases map to TRBD1. This CDR3 is 16 amino acids long. Germline-derived CDR1 and CDR2 are SGHAT and FQNNGV. V dropped 5 bases and J dropped 6; count of bases not matched to a gene: 10. CDR3 in DNA: TGTGCCAGCAGCCAGCAGCTGGGACAGGGGATAAACACCATATATTTT. Translating gives CASSQQLGQGINTIYF.

The V call is TRBV18, the J call TRBJ1-5, with a possible D match to TRBD1 (5 bases). This CDR3 is 14 amino acids long. The germline CDR1 and CDR2 sequences are KGHSH and LQKENI. V was clipped by 0 bases and J by 4 bases, with 7 bases between them. The CDR3 nucleotides are TGTGCCAGCTCACCACCGGGGGGAAATCAGCCCCAGCATTTT. Translated, it gives CASSPPGGNQPQHF.

V and J are TRBV29-1 and TRBJ1-1; 8 bases map to TRBD1. J gave up 6 bases and V 2 bases, and 5 bases lay outside the gene matches. Germline loops: CDR1 SQVTM, CDR2 ANQGSEA. The CDR3 consists of 13 residues. The CDR3 sequence: CSVEHGQGAEAFF. CDR3 nucleotides: TGCAGCGTTGAACATGGACAGGGAGCTGAAGCTTTCTTT. The full variable domain, with the rest looked up from reference TRBV29-1 and TRBJ1-1, is SAVISQKPSRDICQRGTSLTIQCQVDSQVTMMFWYRQQPGQSLTLIATANQGSEATYESGFVIDKFPISRPNLTFSTLTVSNMSPEDSSIYLCSVEHGQGAEAFFGQGTRLTVV.

V usage is TRBV7-8 and J usage is TRBJ2-3, with 9 bases identical to TRBD2. CDR1 is SGHVS and CDR2 is FQNEAQ in the germline V gene. With V trimmed by 8 bases and J by 0 bases, 6 bases remained unmatched. CDR3 length: 15 residues. Here the CDR3 reads CASRAAGGSTDTQYF. Here the CDR3 DNA reads TGTGCCAGCCGGGCGGCGGGGGGGAGCACAGATACGCAGTATTTT.

V is TRBV11-2 and J is TRBJ2-3, with D perhaps TRBD2 (7 bases). Per the germline V gene, CDR1 is SGHAT and CDR2 is FQNNGV. The V gene lost 3 bases and the J gene lost 2 bases, with 18 bases spanning the gap. The CDR3 has 17 amino acids. This CDR3 reads CASSFRGGGDNTDTQYF. Here the CDR3 DNA reads TGTGCCAGCAGCTTCCGGGGAGGGGGAGATAACACAGATACGCAGTATTTT.

This clone appeared a few times. This rearrangement joins TRBV6-5 to TRBJ1-6, with 8 nucleotides matching TRBD1. The germline V gene has CDR1 MNHEY and CDR2 SVGAGI. The CDR3 spans 13 residues. CDR3 residues: CATGRGLDSPLHF. CDR3 DNA: TGTGCTACGGGCAGGGGGCTAGATTCACCCCTCCACTTT.

This clone was seen just once. The chain has TRBV2 and TRBJ1-1, with 7 positions matching TRBD1. This CDR3 has 17 residues. V shed 4 bases, J shed 0 bases, and the junction held 11 bases outside the gene matches. Germline V gene data show CDR1 as SNHLY and CDR2 as FYNNEI. The CDR3 coding sequence is TGTGCCAGCAGTGCAGGAAGTACAGGGGTCATGAACACTGAAGCTTTCTTT. Protein sequence: CASSAGSTGVMNTEAFF.

This clone is a singleton in its sample. The rearrangement joins TRBV28 to TRBJ1-2, with D perhaps TRBD1 (6 bases). Germline V gene sequence: CDR1 MDHEN, CDR2 SYDVKM. The ends were cut back, 5 bases at V and 4 bases at J, with 11 bases in the middle. The CDR3 consists of 13 residues. The CDR3 region has the DNA TGTGCCAGCAGTCTTGACAGGTTCTATGGCTACACCTTC. Translating gives CASSLDRFYGYTF.

The chain is built from TRBV5-1 and TRBJ1-1, with 10 positions matching TRBD1. V lost 4 bases and J lost 4; bases outside the gene matches: 1. Germline CDR1 and CDR2: SGHRS and YFSETQ. The CDR3 length is 13 residues. CDR3 in amino acids: CASSGQGGTEAFF. For the CDR3, the DNA is TGCGCCAGCAGCGGACAGGGGGGCACTGAAGCTTTCTTT. Filled out from reference TRBV5-1 and TRBJ1-1, the complete variable domain reads KAGVTQTPRYLIKTRGQQVTLSCSPISGHRSVSWYQQTPGQGLQFLFEYFSETQRNKGNFPGRFSGRQFSNSRSEMNVSTLELGDSALYLCASSGQGGTEAFFGQGTRLTVV.

This chain uses TRBV6-5 with TRBJ2-1; 11 positions match TRBD1. Per germline, CDR1 MNHEY and CDR2 SVGAGI. This CDR3 region has 16 residues. Losses at the gene ends were 4 bases for V and 7 bases for J; bases not matched to a gene: 9. The CDR3 reads CASSSDRDRGRNEQFF. CDR3 DNA: TGTGCCAGCAGTTCGGACCGGGACAGGGGGAGGAATGAGCAGTTCTTC.

This clone was observed a single time. The J gene is TRBJ2-5, the V gene TRBV6-5; D might be TRBD1 (6 bases). The germline V gene has CDR1 MNHEY and CDR2 SVGAGI. The CDR3 runs to 13 residues. V lost 7 bases and J lost 5, with 14 bases in between. The CDR3, as DNA: TGTGCCAGCATCCCAGGGGCGCAGGAGACCCAGTACTTC. Translation: CASIPGAQETQYF.